One and the same sample provided the 19 T cell receptor beta chains below, sequenced in a study of cytomegalovirus exposure and HLA in healthy donors (dated by TCRdb to about 2017). Library creation used the immunoSEQ multiplex PCR assay. Here the immuneACCESS table is served through TCRdb, limited to in-frame sequences with V and J called. Missing clones are a known gap in these copies; in checked studies unresolved V genes cover under half, and the rest lacks a known reason. This sample has 150,000 to 200,000 clones in its table, and about 89% of those were observed once. The ten largest make up approximately 3% of the sample. Sequenced: PBMCs. Source of these receptors: a woman between 18 and 30 years old in good health and CMV-seropositive.

The J gene is TRBJ2-5, the V gene TRBV5-1; TRBD2 matches at 7 bases. The J segment lost 5 bases and the V segment lost 0 bases, leaving 7 bases of the junction unmatched. Germline lookup yields CDR1 SGHRS and CDR2 YFSETQ. The CDR3 is 15 residues long. For the CDR3, the DNA is TGCGCCAGCAGCTTGGTTTTGCTCGGGGGGGAGACCCAGTACTTC. Amino acids: CASSLVLLGGETQYF. The variable domain in full, completed from reference TRBV5-1 and TRBJ2-5, reads KAGVTQTPRYLIKTRGQQVTLSCSPISGHRSVSWYQQTPGQGLQFLFEYFSETQRNKGNFPGRFSGRQFSNSRSEMNVSTLELGDSALYLCASSLVLLGGETQYFGPGTRLLVL.

V is TRBV7-8 and J is TRBJ2-3; 9 nucleotides match TRBD2. J was trimmed by 9 bases and V by 5 bases; bases with no gene match: 12. The CDR3 loop spans 15 amino acids. Germline V gene sequence: CDR1 SGHVS, CDR2 FQNEAQ. The CDR3 region is CASSPAVAGGGTQYF. The DNA for the CDR3 is TGTGCCAGCAGCCCGGCGGTCGCGGGGGGGGGAACGCAGTATTTT.

The rearrangement links TRBV2 to TRBJ2-7; D unresolved. The CDR3 is made up of 12 amino acids. Germline assignment: CDR1 SNHLY and CDR2 FYNNEI. V was shortened by 6 bases and J by 1 base, with 7 bases between the two germline ends. For the CDR3, the DNA is TGTGCCAGCAGCCTACAGTCCTACGAGCAGTACTTC. As protein: CASSLQSYEQYF.

The chain combines TRBV18 with TRBJ2-1; 11 nucleotides match TRBD1. Trimming removed 2 bases from V and 4 bases from J; junction bases left unmatched: 4. The CDR3 runs to 16 residues. Germline V lookup: CDR1 KGHSH, CDR2 LQKENI. CDR3 protein: CASSPDGQGAYNEQFF. The CDR3, as DNA: TGTGCCAGCTCACCAGACGGACAGGGGGCTTACAATGAGCAGTTCTTC.

The chain combines TRBV6-1 with TRBJ2-3; D uncertain. Trimming removed 2 bases from V and 0 bases from J, with 12 bases in between. In germline, CDR1 is MNHNS, CDR2 SASEGT. This CDR3 contains 16 residues. Here the CDR3 DNA reads TGTGCCAGCAGTGAATTGCGTGCAGGAAGCACAGATACGCAGTATTTT. It specifies CASSELRAGSTDTQYF.

In this sample, this clone turned up once. This chain connects TRBV28 to TRBJ2-7, with 8 bases that match TRBD1. The CDR3 is made up of 13 amino acids. With 6 bases clipped from V and 2 bases from J, the junction kept 3 bases outside the gene matches. Per the germline V gene, CDR1 is MDHEN and CDR2 is SYDVKM. In nucleotides, the CDR3 is TGTGCCAGCAGGACAGGGGAGCCCTACGAGCAGTACTTC. It translates to CASRTGEPYEQYF.

The chain joins TRBV27 to TRBJ2-7, with 11 bases matching TRBD2. Germline V gene data show CDR1 as MNHEY and CDR2 as SMNVEV (reference sequence). CDR3 length: 14 residues. V was clipped by 7 bases and J by 4 bases; unmatched bases: 6. For the CDR3, the DNA is TGTGCCAGCAAAAGACTAGCGGGGTCATACGAGCAGTACTTC. Its protein is CASKRLAGSYEQYF.

For this clone: The sample has other DNA sequences that encode this CDR3 too. The chain links TRBV11-2 to TRBJ2-7, with D tentatively TRBD2 (6 bases). CDR3 length equals 15 residues. The germline gives CDR1 SGHAT, CDR2 FQNNGV. The V and J ends lost 1 base and 2 bases respectively, with 12 bases between them. The CDR3 here is CASSLAAGIPYEQYF. The DNA for the CDR3 is TGTGCCAGCAGCTTAGCGGCGGGGATTCCCTACGAGCAGTACTTC.

CDR3 region: CASSQLAGGDKETQYF. Here the CDR3 DNA reads TGCGCCAGCAGTCAGCTAGCGGGAGGGGATAAAGAGACCCAGTACTTC. V and J are TRBV5-1 and TRBJ2-5, with TRBD2 matching 12 bases. V shed 5 bases and J 3 bases; nucleotides not matched to a gene: 8. CDR1 is SGHRS, CDR2 YFSETQ, per germline. The CDR3 is 16 residues long.

This clone has more than one count but fewer than ten. For the CDR3, the DNA is TGTGCCAGCAGCGGACAGGGCACATATTCACCCCTCCACTTT. Its translation: CASSGQGTYSPLHF. J is TRBJ1-6 and V is TRBV9, with 7 bases lining up with TRBD1. The CDR3 consists of 14 residues. Losses at the gene ends were 3 bases for V and 8 bases for J; bases not matched to a gene: 5. Germline lookup yields CDR1 SGDLS and CDR2 YYNGEE.

The chain combines TRBV5-5 with TRBJ2-7; 7 bases align to TRBD1. V lost 3 bases to trimming and J lost 2 bases; unmatched junction nucleotides: 5. The CDR3 length is 14 residues. CDR1 and CDR2 (germline): SGHKS, YYEKEE (reference sequence). The CDR3, as DNA: TGTGCCAGCAGCTCGACAGGGAACCCCTACGAGCAGTACTTC. Residues: CASSSTGNPYEQYF.

Written as DNA, the CDR3 is TGTGCCAGCGGGGACAATTCGGACGAGCAGTACTTC. Its protein product is CASGDNSDEQYF. This chain links TRBV6-5 with TRBJ2-7, with D perhaps TRBD1 (6 bases). V lost 8 bases to trimming and J lost 5 bases, with 13 bases between them. Germline V CDR1 and CDR2: MNHEY, SVGAGI. The CDR3 length is 12 residues.

The chain combines TRBV19 with TRBJ1-2; D gene ambiguous. This CDR3 is built from 13 residues. Trimming took 3 bases from V and 6 from J, leaving 11 bases between them. CDR1 is LNHDA, CDR2 SQIVND, per germline (reference sequence). CDR3 loop: CASSIGFGDGYTF. The CDR3 DNA sequence: TGTGCCAGTAGTATTGGATTCGGGGATGGCTACACCTTC. The complete variable domain, with remaining parts taken from reference TRBV19 and TRBJ1-2, reads DGGITQSPKYLFRKEGQNVTLSCEQNLNHDAMYWYRQDPGQGLRLIYYSQIVNDFQKGDIAEGYSVSREKKESFPLTVTSAQKNPTAFYLCASSIGFGDGYTFGSGTRLTVV.

This chain uses TRBV5-1 with TRBJ1-1; a possible D gene is TRBD1 (5 bases). CDR3 length equals 16 residues. Trimming took off 0 bases at V and 1 base at J, with 13 bases between the two ends. Germline V CDR1 and CDR2: SGHRS, YFSETQ. CDR3 bases: TGCGCCAGCAGCTTGGCCGTTTCACAGGCGAACACTGAAGCTTTCTTT. This gives the protein CASSLAVSQANTEAFF.

This sequence joins TRBV6-1 and TRBJ1-2, with D unclear. CDR1 and CDR2 (germline): MNHNS, SASEGT. Trimming cost V 2 bases and J 8 bases, with 12 bases left between them. The length of the CDR3 is 13 residues. CDR3: CASSEPGLNGYTF. The CDR3 DNA reads as TGTGCCAGCAGTGAACCCGGGTTGAACGGCTACACCTTC.

The CDR3 DNA is TGTGCCAGCAGGGCAACTAGGGGAGGGGCCGGGGAGCTGTTTTTT. Protein product: CASRATRGGAGELFF. The chain joins TRBV9 to TRBJ2-2; 7 nucleotides line up with TRBD2. The trim removed 5 bases at V and 6 bases at J, leaving 10 bases unmatched. Per the germline V gene, CDR1 is SGDLS and CDR2 is YYNGEE. This CDR3 has 15 amino acids.

This clone was found many times. The chain links TRBV19 to TRBJ2-2; D is unclear. This CDR3 contains 14 residues. Germline-derived CDR1 and CDR2 are LNHDA and SQIVND (reference sequence). V was pared by 8 bases and J by 2 bases, with 12 bases between. The CDR3 region has the DNA TGTGCCAGTCTGGCCGCGGCTAACACCGGGGAGCTGTTTTTT. Residues: CASLAAANTGELFF.

This chain joins TRBV10-3 and TRBJ2-7; 9 positions match TRBD2. CDR1 is ENHRY and CDR2 is SYGVKD in the germline V gene. The CDR3 covers 14 residues. Trimming cost V 0 bases and J 7 bases; bases outside gene matches: 4. The CDR3 here is CAISESAGGGEQYF. The CDR3 DNA reads as TGTGCCATCAGTGAGTCGGCGGGAGGGGGGGAGCAGTACTTC.

This chain uses TRBV4-1 with TRBJ2-7; tentative D call: TRBD2 (5 bases). The CDR3 extends over 13 amino acids. Trimming left V 1 base short and J 5 bases short, with 9 bases between. Germline V gene sequence: CDR1 MGHRA, CDR2 YSYEKL. CDR3 in amino acids: CASSQVDGDEQYF. The CDR3 nucleotides read TGCGCCAGCAGCCAAGTGGACGGGGACGAGCAGTACTTC.